Here is one TCR beta chain with its context. The target antigen is unknown. Germline CDR1 is GTSNPN and CDR2 is SVGIG (reference sequence). V was trimmed by 0 bases and J by 5 bases, leaving 8 bases between them. The CDR3 is 13 amino acids. The sample comes from a study of T cell responses to AZD1222 COVID-19 vaccine. Study-level results: Spike-specific TCR breadth rose after two AZD1222 doses, and depth rose as well. Possibly, clonal diversity was underestimated; donors were largely white British and included more females. Seropositivity was recorded at baseline in only five to seven AZD1222 recipients.

TCRdb's copy holds only in-frame clones and misses some; the assay was immunoSEQ multiplex PCR. This sample has roughly 150,000 clones, with 92% found just once. The rearrangement links TRBV30 to TRBJ1-5; D is unclear. The TCR originated in an adult who received the AZD1222 COVID-19 vaccine. Specimen: peripheral blood, collected 28 days after the second AZD1222 dose. The CDR3 loop is CAWSVSLYQPQHF. CDR3 DNA sequence: TGTGCCTGGAGTGTAAGCCTATATCAGCCCCAGCATTTT. Filled out from reference TRBV30 and TRBJ1-5, the complete variable domain reads SQTIHQWPATLVQPVGSPLSLECTVEGTSNPNLYWYRQAAGRGLQLLFYSVGIGQISSEVPQNLSASRPQDRQFILSSKKLLLSDSGFYLCAWSVSLYQPQHFGDGTRLSIL.